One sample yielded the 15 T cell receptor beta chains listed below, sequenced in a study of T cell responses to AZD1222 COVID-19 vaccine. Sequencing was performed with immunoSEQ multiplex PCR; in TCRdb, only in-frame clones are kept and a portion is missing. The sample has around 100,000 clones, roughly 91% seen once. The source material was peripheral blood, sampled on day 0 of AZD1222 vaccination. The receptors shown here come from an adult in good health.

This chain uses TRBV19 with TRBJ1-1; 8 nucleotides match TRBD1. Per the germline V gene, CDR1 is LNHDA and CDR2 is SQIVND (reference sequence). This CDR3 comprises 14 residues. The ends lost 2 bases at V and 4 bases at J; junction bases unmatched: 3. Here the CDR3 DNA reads TGTGCCAGTAGTATAACAGGGGGGTTCACTGAAGCTTTCTTT. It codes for CASSITGGFTEAFF.

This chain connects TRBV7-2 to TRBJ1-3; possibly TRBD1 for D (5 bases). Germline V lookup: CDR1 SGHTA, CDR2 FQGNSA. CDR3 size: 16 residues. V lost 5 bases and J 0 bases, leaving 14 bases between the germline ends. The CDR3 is CASSPPRGHSGNTIYF. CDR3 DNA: TGTGCCAGCAGCCCCCCAAGGGGCCACTCTGGAAACACCATATATTTT.

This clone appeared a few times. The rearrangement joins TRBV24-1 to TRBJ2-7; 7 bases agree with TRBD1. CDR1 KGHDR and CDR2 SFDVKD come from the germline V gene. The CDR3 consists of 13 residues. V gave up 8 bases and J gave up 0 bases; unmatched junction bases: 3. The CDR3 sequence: CATTPGGSYEQYF. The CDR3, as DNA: TGTGCCACCACCCCAGGGGGCTCCTACGAGCAGTACTTC.

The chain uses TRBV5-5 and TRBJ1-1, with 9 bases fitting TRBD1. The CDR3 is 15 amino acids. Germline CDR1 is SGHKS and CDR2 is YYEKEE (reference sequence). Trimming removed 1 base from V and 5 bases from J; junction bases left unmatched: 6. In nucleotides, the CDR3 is TGTGCCAGCAGCTTGTCGGACAGGGGAAGAACTGAAGCTTTCTTT. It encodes CASSLSDRGRTEAFF. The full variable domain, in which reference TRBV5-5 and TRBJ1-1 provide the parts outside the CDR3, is DAGVTQSPTHLIKTRGQQVTLRCSPISGHKSVSWYQQVLGQGPQFIFQYYEKEERGRGNFPDRFSARQFPNYSSELNVNALLLGDSALYLCASSLSDRGRTEAFFGQGTRLTVV.

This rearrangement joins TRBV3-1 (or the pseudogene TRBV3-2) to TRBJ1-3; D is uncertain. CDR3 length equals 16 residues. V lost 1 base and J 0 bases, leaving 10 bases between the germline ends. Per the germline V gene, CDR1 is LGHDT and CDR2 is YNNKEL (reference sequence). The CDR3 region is CASSQGASASGNTIYF. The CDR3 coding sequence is TGTGCCAGCAGCCAAGGGGCGTCAGCCTCTGGAAACACCATATATTTT.

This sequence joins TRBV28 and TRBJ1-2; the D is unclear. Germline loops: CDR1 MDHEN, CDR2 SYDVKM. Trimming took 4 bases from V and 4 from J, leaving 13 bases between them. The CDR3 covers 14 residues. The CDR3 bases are TGTGCCAGCAGTTCAGACGGTGGAGGCTATGGCTACACCTTC. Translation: CASSSDGGGYGYTF.

The CDR3 coding sequence is TGTGCCAGCAGTAGACAGGGTCCATCTGGAAACACCATATATTTT. It codes for CASSRQGPSGNTIYF. The chain is built from TRBV28 and TRBJ1-3; TRBD1 agrees at 7 bases. Losses at the gene ends were 5 bases for V and 1 base for J; bases not matched to a gene: 5. The length of the CDR3 is 15 residues. Germline lookup yields CDR1 MDHEN and CDR2 SYDVKM.

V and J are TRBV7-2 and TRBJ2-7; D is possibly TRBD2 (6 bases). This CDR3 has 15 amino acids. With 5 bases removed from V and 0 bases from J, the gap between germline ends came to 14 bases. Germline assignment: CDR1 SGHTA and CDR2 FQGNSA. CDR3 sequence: CASSPLVGLSYEQYF. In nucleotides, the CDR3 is TGTGCCAGCAGCCCATTGGTGGGACTCTCCTACGAGCAGTACTTC.

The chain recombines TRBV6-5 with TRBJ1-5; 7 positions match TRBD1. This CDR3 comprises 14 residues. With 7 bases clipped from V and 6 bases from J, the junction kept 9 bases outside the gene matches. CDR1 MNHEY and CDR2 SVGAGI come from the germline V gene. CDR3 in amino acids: CASKGAATGQPQHF. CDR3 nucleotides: TGTGCCAGCAAGGGGGCGGCAACTGGTCAGCCCCAGCATTTT.

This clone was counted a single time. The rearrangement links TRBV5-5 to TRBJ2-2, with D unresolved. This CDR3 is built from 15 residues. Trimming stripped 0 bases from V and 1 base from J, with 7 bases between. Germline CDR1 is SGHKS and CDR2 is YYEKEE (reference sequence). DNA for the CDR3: TGTGCCAGCAGCTTGGGAGAGTTGAACACCGGGGAGCTGTTTTTT. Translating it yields CASSLGELNTGELFF.

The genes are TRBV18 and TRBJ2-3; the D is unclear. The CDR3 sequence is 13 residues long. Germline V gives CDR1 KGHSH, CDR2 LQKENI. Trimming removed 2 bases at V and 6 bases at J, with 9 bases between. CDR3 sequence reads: CASSPSMADTQYF. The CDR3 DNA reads TGTGCCAGCTCACCATCCATGGCGGATACGCAGTATTTT.

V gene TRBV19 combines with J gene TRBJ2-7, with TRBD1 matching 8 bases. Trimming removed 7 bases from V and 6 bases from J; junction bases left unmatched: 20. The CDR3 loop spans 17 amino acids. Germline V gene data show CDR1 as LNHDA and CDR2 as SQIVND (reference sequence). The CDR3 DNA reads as TGTGCCAGTAACTCAGAACTACCTCTCCCCGGGACAGGCGAGCAGTACTTC. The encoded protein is CASNSELPLPGTGEQYF.

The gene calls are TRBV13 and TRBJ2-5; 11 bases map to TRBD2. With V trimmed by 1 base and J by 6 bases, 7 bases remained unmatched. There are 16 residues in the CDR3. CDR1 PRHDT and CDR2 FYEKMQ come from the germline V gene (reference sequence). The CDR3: CASSLEASGRLKTQYF. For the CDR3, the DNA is TGTGCCAGCAGCTTAGAGGCTAGCGGGAGGTTGAAGACCCAGTACTTC. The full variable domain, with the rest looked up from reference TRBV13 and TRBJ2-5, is AAGVIQSPRHLIKEKRETATLKCYPIPRHDTVYWYQQGPGQDPQFLISFYEKMQSDKGSIPDRFSAQQFSDYHSELNMSSLELGDSALYFCASSLEASGRLKTQYFGPGTRLLVL.

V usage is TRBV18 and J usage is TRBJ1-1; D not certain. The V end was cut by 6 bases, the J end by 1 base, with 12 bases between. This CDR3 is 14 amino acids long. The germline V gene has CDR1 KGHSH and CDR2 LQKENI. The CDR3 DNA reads TGTGCCAGCTCCCCCTTTGATACGAACACTGAAGCTTTCTTT. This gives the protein CASSPFDTNTEAFF.

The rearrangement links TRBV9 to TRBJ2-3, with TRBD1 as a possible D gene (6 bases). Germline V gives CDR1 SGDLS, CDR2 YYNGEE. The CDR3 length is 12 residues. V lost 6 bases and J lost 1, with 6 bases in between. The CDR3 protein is CASNRGTDTQYF. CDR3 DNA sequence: TGTGCCAGCAACAGGGGCACAGATACGCAGTATTTT.